Following are 9 T cell receptor beta chains from one sample sequenced in a study of T cells in localized non-small cell lung cancer. The table came from immunoSEQ multiplex PCR; TCRdb's copy has only in-frame clones and leaves some out. In the table there are about 32,000 clones, over 75% of which are singletons. Sample: peripheral blood mononuclear cells, taken before any cancer treatment. Receptor source: a woman aged 35-75 years with stage III lung adenocarcinoma.

The CDR3 DNA is TGCAGCGTGGCCGGGACTAGCGGCCCCTACGAGCAGTACTTC. It yields the protein CSVAGTSGPYEQYF. This rearrangement joins TRBV29-1 to TRBJ2-7, with TRBD2 matching over 11 bases. Germline CDR1 is SQVTM and CDR2 is ANQGSEA. The V and J ends lost 6 bases and 2 bases, in that order; junction bases with no gene match: 6. The CDR3 spans 14 residues.

The chain combines TRBV2 with TRBJ1-1; tentative D call: TRBD1 (5 bases). Trimming shortened V by 6 bases and J by 10 bases, and 18 bases separated the two germline ends. The CDR3 runs 13 residues. Germline V gene data show CDR1 as SNHLY and CDR2 as FYNNEI. CDR3 protein: CASSGTGDMGAFF. The CDR3 nucleotides read TGTGCCAGCAGCGGAACGGGGGATATGGGAGCTTTCTTT.

The chain is built from TRBV2 and TRBJ2-7; 11 bases fit TRBD1. In germline, CDR1 is SNHLY, CDR2 FYNNEI. V was pared by 6 bases and J by 5 bases, with 6 bases of the junction left unmatched. The CDR3 runs to 14 residues. The CDR3 region has the DNA TGTGCCAGCAGGGACAGGGGGCTAAGGGACGAGCAGTACTTC. Protein: CASRDRGLRDEQYF.

The chain has TRBV5-1 and TRBJ2-3; the match to TRBD1 covers 7 bases. The CDR3 extends over 17 amino acids. Germline lookup yields CDR1 SGHRS and CDR2 YFSETQ. The V and J ends lost 2 bases and 2 bases, in that order; junction bases with no gene match: 11. In DNA form, the CDR3 reads TGCGCCAGCAGCTTACCTTTAACAGGGGATCCCACAGATACGCAGTATTTT. This encodes CASSLPLTGDPTDTQYF.

V gene TRBV18 combines with J gene TRBJ1-3; D gene unclear. This CDR3 is built from 15 residues. The ends were cut back, 0 bases at V and 2 bases at J, with 8 bases in the middle. Germline CDR1 KGHSH, CDR2 LQKENI. CDR3 nucleotides: TGTGCCAGCTCACCACCGACGGTTACTGGAAACACCATATATTTT. It yields the protein CASSPPTVTGNTIYF.

The V gene is TRBV7-3, the J gene TRBJ1-5; a possible D gene is TRBD1 (5 bases). Trimming removed 5 bases at V and 2 bases at J, with 19 bases between. Looked up from germline, CDR1 is SGHTA and CDR2 is FQGTGA. CDR3 length: 17 residues. The CDR3 DNA is TGTGCCAGCAGCCCACTAAGGTCGCGGGGGGGCAATCAGCCCCAGCATTTT. It specifies CASSPLRSRGGNQPQHF.

This rearrangement joins TRBV10-3 to TRBJ2-7, with D hard to call. The germline V gene encodes CDR1 ENHRY and CDR2 SYGVKD. The CDR3 totals 13 residues. Trimming pared 3 bases from V and 4 bases from J, leaving 10 bases between. CDR3 residues: CAISDPKGYEQYF. CDR3 DNA: TGTGCCATCAGTGATCCTAAGGGTTACGAGCAGTACTTC.

The V gene is TRBV9, the J gene TRBJ1-1; D may be TRBD1 (6 bases). This CDR3 is 13 amino acids long. Germline-derived CDR1 and CDR2 are SGDLS and YYNGEE. Trimming took 4 bases from V and 10 from J, leaving 17 bases between them. CDR3 region: CASSSVLRGGAFF. For the CDR3, the DNA is TGTGCCAGCAGCTCGGTCCTCCGAGGGGGAGCTTTCTTT.

This CDR3 reads CASSHPAGAEAFF. As DNA, the CDR3 is TGCGCCAGCAGCCATCCTGCAGGGGCTGAAGCTTTCTTT. The rearrangement joins TRBV4-1 to TRBJ1-1, with D perhaps matching TRBD1 (6 bases). CDR1 and CDR2 from the germline V gene are MGHRA and YSYEKL. This CDR3 has 13 amino acids. V was trimmed by 3 bases and J by 6 bases, leaving 11 bases between them.